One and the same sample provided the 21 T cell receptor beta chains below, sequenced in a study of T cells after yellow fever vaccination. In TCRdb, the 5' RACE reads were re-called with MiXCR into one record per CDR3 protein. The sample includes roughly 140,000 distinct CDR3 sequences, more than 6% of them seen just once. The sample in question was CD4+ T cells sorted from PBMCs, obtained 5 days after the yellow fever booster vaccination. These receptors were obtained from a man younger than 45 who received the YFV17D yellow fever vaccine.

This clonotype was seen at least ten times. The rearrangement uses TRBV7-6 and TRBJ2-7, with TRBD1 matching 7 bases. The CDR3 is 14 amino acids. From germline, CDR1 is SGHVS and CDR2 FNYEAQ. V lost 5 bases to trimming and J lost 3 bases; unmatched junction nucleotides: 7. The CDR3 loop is CASSPAGTVYEQYF. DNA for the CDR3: TGTGCCAGCAGCCCCGCCGGGACAGTCTACGAGCAGTACTTC.

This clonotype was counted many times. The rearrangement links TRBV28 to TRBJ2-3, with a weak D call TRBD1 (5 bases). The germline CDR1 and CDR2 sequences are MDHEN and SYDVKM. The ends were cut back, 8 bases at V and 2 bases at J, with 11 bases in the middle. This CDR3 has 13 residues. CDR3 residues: CASQTVPTDTQYF. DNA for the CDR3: TGTGCCAGCCAGACAGTTCCCACAGATACGCAGTATTTT. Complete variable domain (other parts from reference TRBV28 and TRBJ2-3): DVKVTQSSRYLVKRTGEKVFLECVQDMDHENMFWYRQDPGLGLRLIYFSYDVKMKEKGDIPEGYSVSREKKERFSLILESASTNQTSMYLCASQTVPTDTQYFGPGTRLTVL.

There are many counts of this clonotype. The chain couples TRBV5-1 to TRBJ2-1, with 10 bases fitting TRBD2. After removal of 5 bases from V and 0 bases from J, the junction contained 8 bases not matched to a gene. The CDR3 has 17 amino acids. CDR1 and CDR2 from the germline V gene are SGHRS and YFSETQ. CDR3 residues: CASRPGLAVSSYNEQFF. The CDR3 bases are TGCGCCAGCAGGCCCGGACTAGCGGTTAGCTCCTACAATGAGCAGTTCTTC.

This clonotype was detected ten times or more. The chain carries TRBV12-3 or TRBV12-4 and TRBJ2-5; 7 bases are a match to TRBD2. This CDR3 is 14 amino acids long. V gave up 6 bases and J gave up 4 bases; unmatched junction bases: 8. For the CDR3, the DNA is TGTGCCAGCAGCCGGAGCGGGATGCGAGAGACCCAGTACTTC. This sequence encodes CASSRSGMRETQYF.

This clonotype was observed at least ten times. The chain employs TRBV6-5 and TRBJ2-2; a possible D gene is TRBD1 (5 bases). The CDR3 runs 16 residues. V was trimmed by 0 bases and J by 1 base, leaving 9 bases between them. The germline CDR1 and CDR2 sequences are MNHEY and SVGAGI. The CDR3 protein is CASSYSGQLNTGELFF. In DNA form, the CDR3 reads TGTGCCAGCAGTTACTCAGGACAATTGAACACCGGGGAGCTGTTTTTT.

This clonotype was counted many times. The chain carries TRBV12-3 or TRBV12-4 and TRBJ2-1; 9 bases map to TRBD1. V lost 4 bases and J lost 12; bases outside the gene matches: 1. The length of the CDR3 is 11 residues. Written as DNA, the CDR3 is TGTGCCAGCAGTTGGGACAGGGTGCAGTTCTTC. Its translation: CASSWDRVQFF.

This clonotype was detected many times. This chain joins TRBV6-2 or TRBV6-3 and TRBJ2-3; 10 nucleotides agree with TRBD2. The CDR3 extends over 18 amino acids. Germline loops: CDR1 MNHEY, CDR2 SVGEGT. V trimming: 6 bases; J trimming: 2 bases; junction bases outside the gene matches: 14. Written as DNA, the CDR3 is TGTGCCAGCAGAGAAGTTAGCGGGAGGTGGGAAAACACAGATACGCAGTATTTT. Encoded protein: CASREVSGRWENTDTQYF.

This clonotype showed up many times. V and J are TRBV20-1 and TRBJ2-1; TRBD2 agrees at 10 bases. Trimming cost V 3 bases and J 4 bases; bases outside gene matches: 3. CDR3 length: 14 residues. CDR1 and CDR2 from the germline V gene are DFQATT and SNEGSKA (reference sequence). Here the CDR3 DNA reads TGCAGTGCTAGGAGCGGGGGGGGATACAATGAGCAGTTCTTC. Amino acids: CSARSGGGYNEQFF.

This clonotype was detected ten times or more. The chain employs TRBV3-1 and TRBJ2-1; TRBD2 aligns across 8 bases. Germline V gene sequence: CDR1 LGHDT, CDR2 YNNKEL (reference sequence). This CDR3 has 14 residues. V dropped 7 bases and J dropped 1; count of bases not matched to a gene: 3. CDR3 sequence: CASTGGGSYNEQFF. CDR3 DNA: TGTGCCAGCACCGGGGGGGGATCCTACAATGAGCAGTTCTTC.

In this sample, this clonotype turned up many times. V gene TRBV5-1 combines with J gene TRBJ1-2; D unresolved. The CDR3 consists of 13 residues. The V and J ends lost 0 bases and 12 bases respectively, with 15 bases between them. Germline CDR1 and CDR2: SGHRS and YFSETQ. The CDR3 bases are TGCGCCAGCAGCTTGGAAGACTCGGCCGCTCACACCTTC. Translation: CASSLEDSAAHTF. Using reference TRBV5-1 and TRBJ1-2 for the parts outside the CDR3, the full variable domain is KAGVTQTPRYLIKTRGQQVTLSCSPISGHRSVSWYQQTPGQGLQFLFEYFSETQRNKGNFPGRFSGRQFSNSRSEMNVSTLELGDSALYLCASSLEDSAAHTFGSGTRLTVV.

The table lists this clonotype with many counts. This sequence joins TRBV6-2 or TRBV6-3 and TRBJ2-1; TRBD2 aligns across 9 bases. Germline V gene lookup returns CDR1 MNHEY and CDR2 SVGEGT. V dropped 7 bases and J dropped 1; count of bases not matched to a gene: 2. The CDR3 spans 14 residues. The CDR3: CASTSGMSYNEQFF. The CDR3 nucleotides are TGTGCCAGCACTAGCGGGATGTCCTACAATGAGCAGTTCTTC.

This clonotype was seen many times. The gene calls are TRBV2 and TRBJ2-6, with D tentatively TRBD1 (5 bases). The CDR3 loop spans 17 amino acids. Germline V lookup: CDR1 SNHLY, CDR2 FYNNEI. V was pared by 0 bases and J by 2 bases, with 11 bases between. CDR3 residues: CASSEATRAAGANVLTF. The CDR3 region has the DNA TGTGCCAGCAGTGAAGCGACCAGGGCGGCTGGGGCCAACGTCCTGACTTTC.

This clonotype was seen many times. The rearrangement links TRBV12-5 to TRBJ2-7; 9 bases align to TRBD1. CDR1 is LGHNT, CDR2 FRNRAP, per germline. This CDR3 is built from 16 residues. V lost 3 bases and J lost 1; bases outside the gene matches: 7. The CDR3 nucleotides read TGTGCTAGTGGTTTCAACCCGGGACAGGGATCCTACGAGCAGTACTTC. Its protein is CASGFNPGQGSYEQYF.

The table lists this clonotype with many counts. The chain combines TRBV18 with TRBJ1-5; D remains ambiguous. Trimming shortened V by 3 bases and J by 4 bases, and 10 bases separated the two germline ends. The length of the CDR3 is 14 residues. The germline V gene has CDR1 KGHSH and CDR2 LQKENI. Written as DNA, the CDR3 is TGTGCCAGCTCACCTGTCGGCGGTAATCAGCCCCAGCATTTT. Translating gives CASSPVGGNQPQHF.

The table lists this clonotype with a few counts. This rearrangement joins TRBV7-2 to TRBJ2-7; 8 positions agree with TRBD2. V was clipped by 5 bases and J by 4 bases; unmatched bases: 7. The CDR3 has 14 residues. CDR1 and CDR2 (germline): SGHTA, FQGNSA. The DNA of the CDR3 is TGTGCCAGCAGCGCCCGAGCGGGGGCTTACGAGCAGTACTTC. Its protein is CASSARAGAYEQYF.

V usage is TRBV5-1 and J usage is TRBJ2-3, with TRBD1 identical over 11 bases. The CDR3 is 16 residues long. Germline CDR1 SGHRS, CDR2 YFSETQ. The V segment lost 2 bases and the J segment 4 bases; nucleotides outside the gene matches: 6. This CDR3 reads CASSFGTGGLADTQYF. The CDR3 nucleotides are TGCGCCAGCAGCTTTGGGACAGGGGGATTAGCAGATACGCAGTATTTT.

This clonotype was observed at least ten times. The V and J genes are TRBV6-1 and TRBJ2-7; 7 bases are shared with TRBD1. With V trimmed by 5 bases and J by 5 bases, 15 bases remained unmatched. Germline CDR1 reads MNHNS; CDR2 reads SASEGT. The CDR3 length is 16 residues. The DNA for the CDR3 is TGTGCCAGCAGTAAACAGGGGAGCAGGGTCTCGGACGAGCAGTACTTC. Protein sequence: CASSKQGSRVSDEQYF.

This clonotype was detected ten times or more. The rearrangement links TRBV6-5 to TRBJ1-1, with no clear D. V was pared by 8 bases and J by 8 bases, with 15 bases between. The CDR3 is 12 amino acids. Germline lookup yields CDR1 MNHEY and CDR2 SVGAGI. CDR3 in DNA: TGTGCCAGCCGAAGTTCTGTCCTAGAAGCTTTCTTT. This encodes CASRSSVLEAFF.

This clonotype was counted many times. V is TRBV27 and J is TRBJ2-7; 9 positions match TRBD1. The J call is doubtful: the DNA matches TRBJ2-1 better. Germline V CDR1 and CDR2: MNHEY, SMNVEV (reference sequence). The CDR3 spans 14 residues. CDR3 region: CASSFGGQGPPQFF. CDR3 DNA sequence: TGTGCCAGCAGTTTTGGGGGACAGGGTCCCCCCCAGTTCTTC.

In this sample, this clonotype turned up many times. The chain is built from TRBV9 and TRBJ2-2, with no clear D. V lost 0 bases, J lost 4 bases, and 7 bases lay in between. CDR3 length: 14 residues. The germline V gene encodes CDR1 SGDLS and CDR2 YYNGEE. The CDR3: CASSVEVFTGELFF. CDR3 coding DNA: TGTGCCAGCAGCGTAGAAGTTTTCACCGGGGAGCTGTTTTTT.

The CDR3 DNA is TGTGCCAGCAGCACCCCGGGAAAAGGTTACAATGAGCAGTTCTTC. This translates into CASSTPGKGYNEQFF. The chain employs TRBV5-4 and TRBJ2-1; D is perhaps TRBD2 (5 bases). V was cut by 4 bases and J by 4 bases, with 15 bases left in between. Per the germline V gene, CDR1 is SGHNT and CDR2 is YYREEE (reference sequence). The CDR3 is made up of 15 amino acids. The full variable domain, rest sourced from reference TRBV5-4 and TRBJ2-1, is ETGVTQSPTHLIKTRGQQVTLRCSSQSGHNTVSWYQQALGQGPQFIFQYYREEENGRGNFPPRFSGLQFPNYSSELNVNALELDDSALYLCASSTPGKGYNEQFFGPGTRLTVL.